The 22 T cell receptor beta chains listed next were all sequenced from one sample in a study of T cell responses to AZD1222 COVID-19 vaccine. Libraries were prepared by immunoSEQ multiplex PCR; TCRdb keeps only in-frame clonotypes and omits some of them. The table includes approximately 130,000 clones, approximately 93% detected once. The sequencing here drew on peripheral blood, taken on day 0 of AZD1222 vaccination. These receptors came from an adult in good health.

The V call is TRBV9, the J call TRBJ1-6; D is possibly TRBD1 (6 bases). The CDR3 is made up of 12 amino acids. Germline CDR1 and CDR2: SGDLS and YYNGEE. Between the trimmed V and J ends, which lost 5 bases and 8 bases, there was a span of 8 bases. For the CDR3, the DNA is TGTGCCAGCAGTAGGGGGGATTCACCCCTCCACTTT. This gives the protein CASSRGDSPLHF.

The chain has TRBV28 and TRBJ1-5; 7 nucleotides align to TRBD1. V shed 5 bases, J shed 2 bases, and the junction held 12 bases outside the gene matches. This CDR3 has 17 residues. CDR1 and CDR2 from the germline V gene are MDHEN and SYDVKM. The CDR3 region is CASSLLGQGVGNQPQHF. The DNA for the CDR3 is TGTGCCAGCAGTCTCCTGGGGCAGGGGGTTGGCAATCAGCCCCAGCATTTT.

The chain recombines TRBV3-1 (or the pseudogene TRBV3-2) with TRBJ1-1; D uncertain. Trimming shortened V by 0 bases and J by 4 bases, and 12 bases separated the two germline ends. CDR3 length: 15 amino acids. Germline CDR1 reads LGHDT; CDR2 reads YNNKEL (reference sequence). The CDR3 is CASSQEPEAFTEAFF. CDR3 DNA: TGTGCCAGCAGCCAAGAACCGGAGGCCTTCACTGAAGCTTTCTTT.

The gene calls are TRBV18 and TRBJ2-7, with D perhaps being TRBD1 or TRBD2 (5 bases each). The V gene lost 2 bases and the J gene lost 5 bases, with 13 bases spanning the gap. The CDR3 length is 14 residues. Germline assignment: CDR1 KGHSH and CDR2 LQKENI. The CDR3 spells CASSPEGRWDEQYF. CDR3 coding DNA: TGTGCCAGCTCACCAGAGGGGCGGTGGGACGAGCAGTACTTC.

The CDR3 reads CASSNFDSPKNIQYF. As DNA, the CDR3 is TGTGCCAGCAGTAACTTCGACAGCCCCAAAAACATTCAGTACTTC. The chain is built from TRBV28 and TRBJ2-4, with D tentatively TRBD1 (5 bases). The CDR3 covers 15 residues. From germline, CDR1 is MDHEN and CDR2 SYDVKM. Trimming removed 5 bases from V and 2 bases from J, with 13 bases in between.

The chain's CDR3 is CASSPGTNYGYTF. The CDR3 coding sequence is TGCGCCAGCAGCCCCGGGACAAACTATGGCTACACCTTC. This rearrangement joins TRBV4-1 to TRBJ1-2; perhaps TRBD1 as D (6 bases). The germline V and J ends were trimmed by 4 bases and 2 bases, with 8 bases remaining between them. From germline, CDR1 is MGHRA and CDR2 YSYEKL. The CDR3 consists of 13 residues.

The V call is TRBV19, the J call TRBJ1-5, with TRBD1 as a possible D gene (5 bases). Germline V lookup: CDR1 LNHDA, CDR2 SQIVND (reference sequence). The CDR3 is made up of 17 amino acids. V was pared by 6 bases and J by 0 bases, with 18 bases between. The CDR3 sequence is CASRPGPLHYSNQPQHF. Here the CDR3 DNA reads TGTGCCAGTAGGCCGGGACCTCTGCACTATAGCAATCAGCCCCAGCATTTT.

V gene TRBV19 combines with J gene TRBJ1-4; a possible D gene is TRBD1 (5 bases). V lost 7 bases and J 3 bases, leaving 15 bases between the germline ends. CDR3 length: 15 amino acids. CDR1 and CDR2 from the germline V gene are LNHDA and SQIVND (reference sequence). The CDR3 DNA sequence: TGTGCCAGTAATACCTGGGACCGGGCTAATGAAAAACTGTTTTTT. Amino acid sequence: CASNTWDRANEKLFF. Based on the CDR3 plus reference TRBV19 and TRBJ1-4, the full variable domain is DGGITQSPKYLFRKEGQNVTLSCEQNLNHDAMYWYRQDPGQGLRLIYYSQIVNDFQKGDIAEGYSVSREKKESFPLTVTSAQKNPTAFYLCASNTWDRANEKLFFGSGTQLSVL.

CDR3 sequence: CASSLQWSSYNEQFF. CDR3 sequence (DNA): TGTGCCAGCAGTCTACAGTGGAGCTCCTACAATGAGCAGTTCTTC. The rearrangement uses TRBV28 and TRBJ2-1; D remains ambiguous. This CDR3 contains 15 residues. Germline CDR1 and CDR2: MDHEN and SYDVKM. With 5 bases removed from V and 0 bases from J, the gap between germline ends came to 11 bases.

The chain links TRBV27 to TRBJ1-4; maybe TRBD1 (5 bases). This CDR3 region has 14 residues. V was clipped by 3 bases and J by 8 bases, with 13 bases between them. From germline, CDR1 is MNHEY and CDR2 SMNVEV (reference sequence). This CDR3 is CASSFGGLGEKLFF. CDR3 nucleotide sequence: TGTGCCAGCAGTTTTGGGGGTTTAGGAGAAAAACTGTTTTTT.

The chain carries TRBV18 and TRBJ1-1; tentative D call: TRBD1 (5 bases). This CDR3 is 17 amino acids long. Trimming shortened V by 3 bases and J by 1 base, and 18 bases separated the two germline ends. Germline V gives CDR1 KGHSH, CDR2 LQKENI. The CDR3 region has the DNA TGTGCCAGCTCACCTCTTTTTTGGGACGGCGGGAACACTGAAGCTTTCTTT. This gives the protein CASSPLFWDGGNTEAFF. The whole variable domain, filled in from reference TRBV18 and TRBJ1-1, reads NAGVMQNPRHLVRRRGQEARLRCSPMKGHSHVYWYRQLPEEGLKFMVYLQKENIIDESGMPKERFSAEFPKEGPSILRIQQVVRGDSAAYFCASSPLFWDGGNTEAFFGQGTRLTVV.

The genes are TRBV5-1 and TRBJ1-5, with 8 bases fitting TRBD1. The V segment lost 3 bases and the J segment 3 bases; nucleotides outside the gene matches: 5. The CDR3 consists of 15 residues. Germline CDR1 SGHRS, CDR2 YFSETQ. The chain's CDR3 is CASSYQGASNQPQHF. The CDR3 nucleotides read TGCGCCAGCAGCTACCAGGGGGCCTCCAATCAGCCCCAGCATTTT.

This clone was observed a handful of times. DNA of the CDR3: TGTGCCAGCACCGCCTTGGGAGACTATGGCTACACCTTC. Amino acid sequence: CASTALGDYGYTF. V gene TRBV2 combines with J gene TRBJ1-2; D remains ambiguous. Germline V gene lookup returns CDR1 SNHLY and CDR2 FYNNEI. Trimming removed 7 bases from V and 3 bases from J, with 12 bases in between. This CDR3 contains 13 residues.

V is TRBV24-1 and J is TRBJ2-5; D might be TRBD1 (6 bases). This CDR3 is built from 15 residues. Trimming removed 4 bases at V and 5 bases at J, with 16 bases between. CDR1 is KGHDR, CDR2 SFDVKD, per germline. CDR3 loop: CATSDPGQPPETQYF. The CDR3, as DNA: TGTGCCACCAGTGACCCTGGACAGCCGCCCGAGACCCAGTACTTC.

The CDR3 bases are TGTGCCTGGAGTGCAGGGGGTACTCACTATGGCTACACCTTC. Translating it yields CAWSAGGTHYGYTF. The V and J genes are TRBV30 and TRBJ1-2; 7 nucleotides line up with TRBD1. Germline V gene data show CDR1 as GTSNPN and CDR2 as SVGIG (reference sequence). This CDR3 is built from 14 residues. J was trimmed by 3 bases and V by 1 base; bases with no gene match: 5.

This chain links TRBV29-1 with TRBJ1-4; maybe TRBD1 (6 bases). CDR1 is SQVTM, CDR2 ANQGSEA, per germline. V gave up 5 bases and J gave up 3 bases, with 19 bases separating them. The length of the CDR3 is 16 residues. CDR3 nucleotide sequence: TGCAGCGTTTGGGGGGGCATCCTCGGAGCTAATGAAAAACTGTTTTTT. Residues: CSVWGGILGANEKLFF.

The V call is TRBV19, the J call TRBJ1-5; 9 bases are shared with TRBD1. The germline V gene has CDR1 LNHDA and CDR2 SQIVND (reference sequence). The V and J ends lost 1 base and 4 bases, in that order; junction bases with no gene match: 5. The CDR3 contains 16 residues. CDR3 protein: CASSIAGTGHNQPQHF. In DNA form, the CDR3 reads TGTGCCAGTAGTATAGCCGGGACAGGGCATAATCAGCCCCAGCATTTT.

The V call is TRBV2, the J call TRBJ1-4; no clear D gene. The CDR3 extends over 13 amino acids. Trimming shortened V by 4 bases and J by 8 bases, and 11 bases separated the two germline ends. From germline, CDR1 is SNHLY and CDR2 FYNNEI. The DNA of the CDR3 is TGTGCCAGCAGTGCCCGATTACGGGAAAAACTGTTTTTT. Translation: CASSARLREKLFF.

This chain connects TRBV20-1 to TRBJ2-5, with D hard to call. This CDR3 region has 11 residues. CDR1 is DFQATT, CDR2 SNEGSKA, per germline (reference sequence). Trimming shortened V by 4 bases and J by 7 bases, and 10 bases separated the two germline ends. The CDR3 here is CSANNKGTQYF. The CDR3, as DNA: TGCAGTGCTAATAACAAGGGGACCCAGTACTTC.

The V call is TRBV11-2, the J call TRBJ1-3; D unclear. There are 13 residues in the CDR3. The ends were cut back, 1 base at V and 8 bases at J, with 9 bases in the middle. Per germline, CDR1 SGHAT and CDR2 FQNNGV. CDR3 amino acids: CASSLANRDTIYF. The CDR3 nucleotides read TGTGCCAGCAGCTTAGCCAATCGGGACACCATATATTTT.

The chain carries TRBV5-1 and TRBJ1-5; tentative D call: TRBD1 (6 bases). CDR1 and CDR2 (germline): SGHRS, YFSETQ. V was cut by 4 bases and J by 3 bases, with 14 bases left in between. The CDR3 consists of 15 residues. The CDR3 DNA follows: TGCGCCAGCAGCGAAACAGGGAAGGCCAATCAGCCCCAGCATTTT. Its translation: CASSETGKANQPQHF.

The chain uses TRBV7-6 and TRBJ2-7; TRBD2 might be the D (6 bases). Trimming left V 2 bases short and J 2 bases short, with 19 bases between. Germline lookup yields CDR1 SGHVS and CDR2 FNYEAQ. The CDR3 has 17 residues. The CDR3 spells CASSLWGGVDNPYEQYF. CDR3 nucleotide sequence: TGTGCCAGCAGCTTATGGGGCGGGGTTGATAATCCCTACGAGCAGTACTTC.